Listed below are T cell receptor beta chains from one sample, sequenced in a study of Graves' ophthalmopathy and Graves' hyperthyroidism. One entry per CDR3 protein results from TCRdb running MiXCR on the multiplex PCR reads. This table has over a million distinct CDR3 sequences, roughly two fifths appearing once. The sample was peripheral blood or thyroid tissue (not recorded which). The source of these receptors is an adult man with Graves' hyperthyroidism. Both conserved end residues are part of each CDR3. A D gene is named only where the DNA matches it firmly. The size of a clone is reported for some rows only, either as once, few or many, or as a class for expanded clones.

d_call clone_size j_call v_call cdr3_aa cdr3_nt
NA many TRBJ1-5 TRBV5-5 CASSLEDPGEAGNQPQHF TGTGCCAGCAGCTTGGAAGATCCAGGGGAGGCTGGCAATCAGCCCCAGCATTTT
NA many TRBJ1-1 TRBV7-9 CASSPSRVGDTEAFF TGTGCCAGCAGCCCATCCAGGGTGGGGGACACTGAAGCTTTCTTT
NA many TRBJ2-7 TRBV7-2 CASSQDGVSYEQYF TGTGCCAGCAGCCAAGACGGAGTCTCCTACGAGCAGTACTTC
NA NA TRBJ2-5 TRBV7-6 CASSPGGGPETQYF TGTGCCAGCAGCCCGGGTGGTGGGCCAGAGACCCAGTACTTC
TRBD1 many TRBJ1-1 TRBV9 CASSGTATGASFGTEAFF TGTGCCAGCAGTGGCACCGCGACAGGGGCCTCCTTTGGTACTGAAGCTTTCTTT
TRBD1 many TRBJ2-7 TRBV25-1 CAISRQGSHEQYF TGTGCCATCTCAAGACAGGGAAGCCACGAGCAGTACTTC
NA NA TRBJ1-2 TRBV5-4 CASSKTPTGNYGYTF TGTGCCAGCAGCAAAACCCCCACAGGGAACTATGGCTACACCTTC
NA many TRBJ2-7 TRBV11-2 CASSWRTATEQYF TGTGCCAGCAGCTGGAGGACGGCCACCGAGCAGTACTTC
NA once TRBJ2-5 TRBV2 CASRPRRLRSTQYF TGTGCCAGCCGACCGAGACGCTTAAGATCGACCCAGTACTTC
TRBD1 many TRBJ2-7 TRBV2 CASSQQGAKSEQYF TGTGCCAGCAGCCAGCAGGGGGCCAAGAGCGAGCAGTACTTC
TRBD1 NA TRBJ1-1 TRBV15 CATSKPGGGGNTEAFF TGTGCCACCAGCAAACCAGGGGGCGGAGGGAACACTGAAGCTTTCTTT
TRBD2 NA TRBJ2-7 TRBV7-9 CASSLGLAGGKSPYEQYF TGCGCCAGCAGCTTGGGACTAGCGGGAGGAAAGTCTCCCTACGAGCAGTACTTC
TRBD1 NA TRBJ2-6 TRBV29-1 CSVEGDRVVSGANVLTF TGCAGCGTTGAAGGGGACAGGGTGGTCTCTGGGGCCAACGTCCTGACTTTC
TRBD1 many TRBJ1-5 TRBV7-2 CASSWEDRGDNQPQHF TGTGCCAGCAGCTGGGAGGACAGGGGCGACAATCAGCCCCAGCATTTT
TRBD2 NA TRBJ2-1 TRBV29-1 CSVWTSGRAVNEQFF TGCAGCGTGTGGACTAGCGGGAGGGCAGTCAATGAGCAGTTCTTC
NA NA TRBJ2-2 TRBV10-3 CAIRQTGNTGELFF TGTGCCATCAGACAGACAGGGAACACCGGGGAGCTGTTTTTT
NA NA TRBJ2-5 TRBV15 CATSRDREIQETQYF TGTGCCACCAGCAGAGACCGGGAAATTCAGGAGACCCAGTACTTC
NA NA TRBJ2-7 TRBV7-9 CASSLDREVLYEQYF TGTGCCAGCAGCTTAGACAGGGAGGTTCTCTACGAGCAGTACTTC
NA NA TRBJ1-1 TRBV20-1 CSATRQGTEAFF TGCAGCGCGACCCGGCAAGGGACTGAAGCTTTCTTT
NA many TRBJ1-2 TRBV10-3 CAISVGTSYGYTF TGTGCCATCAGTGTAGGCACAAGCTATGGCTACACCTTC
NA few TRBJ1-1 TRBV10-2 CASSEPDSMNTEAFF TGCGCCAGCAGTGAGCCGGACAGCATGAACACTGAAGCTTTCTTT
NA NA TRBJ2-7 TRBV5-1 CASSATGTSYEQYF TGCGCCAGCAGCGCAACCGGGACCTCCTACGAGCAGTACTTC
NA few TRBJ2-5 TRBV12-3/TRBV12-4 CASSPLIGTQETQYF TGTGCCAGCAGCCCCTTGATCGGAACACAAGAGACCCAGTACTTC
NA many TRBJ1-2 TRBV7-8 CASSPSPYGYTF TGTGCCAGCAGCCCTTCACCCTATGGCTACACCTTC
NA NA TRBJ2-5 TRBV29-1 CSVDTGVNQPQYF TGCAGCGTTGATACCGGGGTTAATCAGCCCCAGTACTTC
NA many TRBJ2-7 TRBV12-3/TRBV12-4 CASARGINEQYF TGTGCCAGTGCGCGCGGGATCAACGAGCAGTACTTC
NA many TRBJ1-4 TRBV5-1 CASSLVRGTGEKLFF TGCGCCAGCAGCTTGGTTAGGGGAACGGGGGAAAAACTGTTTTTT
NA many TRBJ1-2 TRBV24-1 CATSDLWQNYGYTF TGTGCCACCAGTGATTTGTGGCAGAACTATGGCTACACCTTC
NA NA TRBJ2-5 TRBV5-1 CASSLSVQAETQYF TGCGCCAGCAGCTTGTCAGTTCAGGCGGAGACCCAGTACTTC
NA many TRBJ1-1 TRBV24-1 CATSDLDSPPGTEAFF TGTGCCACCAGTGATTTAGACAGTCCCCCGGGGACTGAAGCTTTCTTT
NA NA TRBJ2-3 TRBV20-1 CSAPVPGSRDTQYF TGCAGTGCCCCCGTGCCTGGGTCTAGGGATACGCAGTATTTT
TRBD2 many TRBJ2-5 TRBV20-1 CSAGIAGVEETQYF TGCAGTGCTGGGATAGCGGGAGTAGAAGAGACCCAGTACTTC
NA NA TRBJ1-6 TRBV6-5 CASGRQANSPLHF TGTGCCAGCGGTAGACAGGCGAATTCACCCCTCCACTTT
NA many TRBJ2-5 TRBV12-3/TRBV12-4 CASSPSGQTETQYF TGTGCCAGCAGTCCATCAGGGCAGACGGAGACCCAGTACTTC
TRBD1 NA TRBJ2-2 TRBV20-1 CSASPQGANTGELFF TGCAGTGCTTCCCCACAGGGGGCTAACACCGGGGAGCTGTTTTTT
NA NA TRBJ2-7 TRBV15 CATQARVASGVEQYF TGTGCCACCCAAGCCCGAGTCGCTAGTGGGGTCGAGCAGTACTTC
NA NA TRBJ2-2 TRBV5-1 CASPHRGDTGELFF TGCGCCAGCCCCCACCGGGGTGACACCGGGGAGCTGTTTTTT
NA many TRBJ1-2 TRBV7-9 CASSLVLGVNYGYTF TGTGCCAGCAGCTTAGTCCTGGGAGTTAACTATGGCTACACCTTC
NA many TRBJ2-2 TRBV19 CASSWGQNTGELFF TGTGCCAGTAGTTGGGGACAGAACACCGGGGAGCTGTTTTTT